This T cell receptor (beta chain) is drawn from a study of vaccination and CD4 T cells after COVID-19. The CDR3 contains 13 residues. Germline V gene sequence: CDR1 LNHNV, CDR2 YYDKDF (reference sequence). The V gene lost 4 bases and the J gene lost 5 bases, with 11 bases spanning the gap. The treatment was: approximately nine-day PBMC culture with coronavirus spike peptide pools or control peptides (ViraFEST assay). After being plated at around 2 million per well, PBMCs were cultured with approximately 9.9 IU/ml IL-2 and 8.5 to 10 ug/ml peptide pools. Sequenced with the Oncomine TCR Beta short-read assay was DNA taken from cultured CD4+ T cells. TCRdb reprocessed the PCR reads via MiXCR and lists one record per CDR3 protein. The sample shows roughly 15,000 distinct CDR3 sequences, around 48% of them seen only once. Points on this clonotype: The target antigen is unknown.

The V gene is TRBV15, the J gene TRBJ2-5; weak D call: TRBD1 (6 bases). The TCR comes from a human donor who had recovered from COVID-19. Material: CD4+ T cells from blood, cultured in vitro. The chain's CDR3 is CATSMSRGETQYF. DNA of the CDR3: TGTGCCACCAGCATGAGTAGGGGGGAGACCCAGTACTTC.